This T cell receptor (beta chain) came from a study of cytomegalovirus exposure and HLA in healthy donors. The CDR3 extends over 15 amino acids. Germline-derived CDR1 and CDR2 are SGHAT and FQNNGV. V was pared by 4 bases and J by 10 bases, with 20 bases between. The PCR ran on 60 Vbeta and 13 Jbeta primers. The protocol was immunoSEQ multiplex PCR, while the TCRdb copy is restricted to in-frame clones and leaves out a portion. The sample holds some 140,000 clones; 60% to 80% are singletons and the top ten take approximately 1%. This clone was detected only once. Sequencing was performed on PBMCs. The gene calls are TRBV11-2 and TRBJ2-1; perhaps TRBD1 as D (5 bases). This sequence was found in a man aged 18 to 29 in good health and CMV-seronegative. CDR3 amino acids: CASSWGQAPAREQFF. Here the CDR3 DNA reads TGTGCCAGCAGCTGGGGCCAGGCGCCGGCGCGGGAGCAGTTCTTC.